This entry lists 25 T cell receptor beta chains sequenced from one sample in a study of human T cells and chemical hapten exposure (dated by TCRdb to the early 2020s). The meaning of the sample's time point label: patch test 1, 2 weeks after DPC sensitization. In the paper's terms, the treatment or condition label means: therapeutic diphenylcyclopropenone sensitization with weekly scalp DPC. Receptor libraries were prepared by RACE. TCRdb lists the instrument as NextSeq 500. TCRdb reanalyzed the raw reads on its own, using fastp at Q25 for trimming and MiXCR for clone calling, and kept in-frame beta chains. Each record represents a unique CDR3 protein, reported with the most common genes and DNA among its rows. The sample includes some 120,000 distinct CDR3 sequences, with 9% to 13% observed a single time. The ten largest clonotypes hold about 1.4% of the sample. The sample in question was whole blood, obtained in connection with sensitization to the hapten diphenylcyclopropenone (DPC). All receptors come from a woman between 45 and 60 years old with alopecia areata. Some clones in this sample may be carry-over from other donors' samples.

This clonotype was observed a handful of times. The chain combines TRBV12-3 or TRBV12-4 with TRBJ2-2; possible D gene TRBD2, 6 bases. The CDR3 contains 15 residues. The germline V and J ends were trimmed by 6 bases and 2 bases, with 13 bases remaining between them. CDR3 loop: CASRSGLPNTGELFF. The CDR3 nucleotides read TGTGCCAGCAGAAGTGGACTACCAAACACCGGGGAGCTGTTTTTT.

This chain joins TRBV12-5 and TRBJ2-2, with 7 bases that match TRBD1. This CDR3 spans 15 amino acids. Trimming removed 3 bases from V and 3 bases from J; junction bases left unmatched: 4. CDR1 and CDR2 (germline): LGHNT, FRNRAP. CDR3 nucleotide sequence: TGTGCTAGTGGTTTCCTGACAGGGCACACCGGGGAGCTGTTTTTT. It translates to CASGFLTGHTGELFF. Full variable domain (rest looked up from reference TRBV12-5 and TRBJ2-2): DARVTQTPRHKVTEMGQEVTMRCQPILGHNTVFWYRQTMMQGLELLAYFRNRAPLDDSGMPKDRFSAEMPDATLATLKIQPSEPRDSAVYFCASGFLTGHTGELFFGEGSRLTVL.

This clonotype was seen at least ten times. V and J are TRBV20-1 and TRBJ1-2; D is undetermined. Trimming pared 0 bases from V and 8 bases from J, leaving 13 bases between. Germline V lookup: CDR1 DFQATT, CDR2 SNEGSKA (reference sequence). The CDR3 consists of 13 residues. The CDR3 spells CSARDGETSGYTF. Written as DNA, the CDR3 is TGCAGTGCTAGAGATGGAGAAACGAGCGGCTACACCTTC.

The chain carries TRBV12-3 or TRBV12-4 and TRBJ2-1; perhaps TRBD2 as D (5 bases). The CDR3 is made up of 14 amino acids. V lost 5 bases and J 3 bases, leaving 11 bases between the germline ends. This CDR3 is CASSTPGSYNEQFF. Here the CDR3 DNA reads TGTGCCAGCAGTACCCCGGGGAGCTACAATGAGCAGTTCTTC.

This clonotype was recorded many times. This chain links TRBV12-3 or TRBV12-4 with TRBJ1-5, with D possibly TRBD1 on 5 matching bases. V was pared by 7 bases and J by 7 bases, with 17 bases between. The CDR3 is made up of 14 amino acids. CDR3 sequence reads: CASTASGIGQPQHF. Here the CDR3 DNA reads TGTGCCAGCACCGCGTCAGGGATAGGCCAGCCCCAGCATTTT.

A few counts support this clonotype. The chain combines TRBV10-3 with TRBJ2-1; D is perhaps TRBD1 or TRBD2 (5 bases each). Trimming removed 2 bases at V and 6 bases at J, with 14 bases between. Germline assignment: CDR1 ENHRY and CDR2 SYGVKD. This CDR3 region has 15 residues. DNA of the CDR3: TGTGCCATCAGTGAGCCCTGGGGGTCGGCCAATGAGCAGTTCTTC. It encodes CAISEPWGSANEQFF.

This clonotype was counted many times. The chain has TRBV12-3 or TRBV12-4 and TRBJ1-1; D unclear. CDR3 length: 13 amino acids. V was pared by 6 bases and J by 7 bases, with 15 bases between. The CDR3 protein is CASSLEGKGEAFF. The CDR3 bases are TGTGCCAGCAGCTTGGAGGGAAAGGGTGAAGCTTTCTTT.

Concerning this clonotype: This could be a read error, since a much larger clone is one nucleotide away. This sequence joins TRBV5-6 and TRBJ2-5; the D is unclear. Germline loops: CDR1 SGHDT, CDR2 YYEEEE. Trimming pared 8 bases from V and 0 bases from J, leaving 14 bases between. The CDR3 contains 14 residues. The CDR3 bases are TGTGCCAGTCAAGTTCTGGCGGACCAAGAGACCCAGTACTTC. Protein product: CASQVLADQETQYF.

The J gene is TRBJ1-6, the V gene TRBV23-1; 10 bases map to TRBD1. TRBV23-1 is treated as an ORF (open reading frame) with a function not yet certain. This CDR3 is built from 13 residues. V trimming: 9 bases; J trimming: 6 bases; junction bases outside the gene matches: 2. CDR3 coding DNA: TGCGCCAGGGGACAGGGGCTTAATTCACCCCTCCACTTT. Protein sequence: CARGQGLNSPLHF.

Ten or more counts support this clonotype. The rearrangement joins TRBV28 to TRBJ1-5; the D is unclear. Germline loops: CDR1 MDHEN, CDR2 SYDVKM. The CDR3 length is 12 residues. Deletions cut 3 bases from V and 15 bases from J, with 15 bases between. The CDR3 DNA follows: TGTGCCAGCAGTTTGGACTCTCGCGCTCGGCATTTT. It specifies CASSLDSRARHF.

CDR3 bases: TGTGCCAGCAGTTACAGGACTAGCGGGGGGTACTCCTACGAGCAGTACTTC. Protein: CASSYRTSGGYSYEQYF. V gene TRBV6-5 combines with J gene TRBJ2-7, with TRBD2 matching over 14 bases. The length of the CDR3 is 17 residues. V lost 2 bases and J lost 0; bases outside the gene matches: 3. CDR1 and CDR2 from the germline V gene are MNHEY and SVGAGI.

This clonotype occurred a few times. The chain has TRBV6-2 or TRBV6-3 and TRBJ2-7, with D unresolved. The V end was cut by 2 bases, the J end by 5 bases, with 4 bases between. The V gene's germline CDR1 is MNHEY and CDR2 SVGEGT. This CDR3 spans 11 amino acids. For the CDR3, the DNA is TGTGCCAGCAGTTACGCGGACGAGCAGTACTTC. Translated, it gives CASSYADEQYF.

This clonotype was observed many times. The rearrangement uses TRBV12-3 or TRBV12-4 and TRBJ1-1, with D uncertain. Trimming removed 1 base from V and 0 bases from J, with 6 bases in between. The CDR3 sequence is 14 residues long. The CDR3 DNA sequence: TGTGCCAGCAGTTTAGACAACATGAACACTGAAGCTTTCTTT. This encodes CASSLDNMNTEAFF.

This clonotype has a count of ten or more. CDR3 DNA sequence: TGTGCCAGCAGCTTAGATCGGGGGACCTACAATGAGCAGTTCTTC. Translated: CASSLDRGTYNEQFF. The chain employs TRBV7-2 and TRBJ2-1, with TRBD2 as a possible D gene (6 bases). Germline values: CDR1 SGHTA, CDR2 FQGNSA. V was pared by 1 base and J by 2 bases, with 9 bases between. CDR3 length: 15 amino acids.

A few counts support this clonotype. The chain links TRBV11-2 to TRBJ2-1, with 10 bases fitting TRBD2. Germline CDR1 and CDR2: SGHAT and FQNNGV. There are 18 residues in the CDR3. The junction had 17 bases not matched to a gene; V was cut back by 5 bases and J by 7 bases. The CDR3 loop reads CASSRIRLKRGGENEQFF. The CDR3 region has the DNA TGTGCCAGCAGCCGGATTCGACTCAAGCGGGGGGGCGAAAATGAGCAGTTCTTC.

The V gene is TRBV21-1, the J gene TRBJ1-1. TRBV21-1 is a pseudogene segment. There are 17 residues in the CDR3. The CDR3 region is CASSNQNRPSGDTEAFF. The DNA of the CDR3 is TGTGCCAGCAGCAACCAAAACAGGCCCTCCGGGGACACTGAAGCTTTCTTT.

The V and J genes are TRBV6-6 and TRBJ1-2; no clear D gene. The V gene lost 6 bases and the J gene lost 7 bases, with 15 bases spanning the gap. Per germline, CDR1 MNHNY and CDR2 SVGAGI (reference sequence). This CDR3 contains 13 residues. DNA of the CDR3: TGTGCCAGCAGGACGTCTTCCCCCGGTGGCTACACCTTC. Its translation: CASRTSSPGGYTF.

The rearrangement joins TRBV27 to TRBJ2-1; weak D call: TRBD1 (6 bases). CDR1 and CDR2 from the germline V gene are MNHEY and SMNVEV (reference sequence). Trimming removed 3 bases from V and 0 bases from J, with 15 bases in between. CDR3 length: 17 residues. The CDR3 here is CASSLGNRANSYNEQFF. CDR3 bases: TGTGCCAGCAGTTTGGGGAACAGGGCAAACTCCTACAATGAGCAGTTCTTC.

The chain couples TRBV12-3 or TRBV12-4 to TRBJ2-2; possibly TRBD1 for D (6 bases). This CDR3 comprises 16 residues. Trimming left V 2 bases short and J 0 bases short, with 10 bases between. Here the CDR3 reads CASSLSAGANTGELFF. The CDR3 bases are TGTGCCAGCAGTTTAAGCGCAGGGGCGAACACCGGGGAGCTGTTTTTT.

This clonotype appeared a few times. CDR3 nucleotide sequence: TGTGCCAGCTCACAAAACCGGGACACTGAAGCTTTCTTT. Protein sequence: CASSQNRDTEAFF. The V and J genes are TRBV18 and TRBJ1-1; D not certain. The V gene lost 4 bases and the J gene lost 3 bases, with 9 bases spanning the gap. Germline V lookup: CDR1 KGHSH, CDR2 LQKENI. This CDR3 is 13 amino acids long.

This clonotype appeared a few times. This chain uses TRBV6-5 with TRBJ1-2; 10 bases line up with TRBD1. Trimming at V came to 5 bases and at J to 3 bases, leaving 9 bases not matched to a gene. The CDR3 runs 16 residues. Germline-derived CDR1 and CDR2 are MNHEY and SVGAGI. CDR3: CASSSNRQGAYYGYTF. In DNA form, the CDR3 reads TGTGCCAGCAGTAGTAATAGACAGGGGGCTTACTATGGCTACACCTTC.

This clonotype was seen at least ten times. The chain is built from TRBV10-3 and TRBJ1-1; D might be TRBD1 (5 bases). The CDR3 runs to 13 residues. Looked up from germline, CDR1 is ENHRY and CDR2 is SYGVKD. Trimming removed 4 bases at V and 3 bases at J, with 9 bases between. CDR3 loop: CAISAVGDTEAFF. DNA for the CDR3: TGTGCCATCAGTGCGGTGGGGGACACTGAAGCTTTCTTT.

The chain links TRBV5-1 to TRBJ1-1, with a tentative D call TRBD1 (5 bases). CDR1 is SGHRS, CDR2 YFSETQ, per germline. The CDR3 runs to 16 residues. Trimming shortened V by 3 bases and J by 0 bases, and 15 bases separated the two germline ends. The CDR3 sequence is CASSSGRNLMNTEAFF. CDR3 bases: TGCGCCAGCAGCTCGGGACGGAACCTCATGAACACTGAAGCTTTCTTT.

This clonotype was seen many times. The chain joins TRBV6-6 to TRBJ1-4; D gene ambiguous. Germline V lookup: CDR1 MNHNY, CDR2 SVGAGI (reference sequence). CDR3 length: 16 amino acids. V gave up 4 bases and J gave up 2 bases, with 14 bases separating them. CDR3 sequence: CASSSSVSSTNEKLFF. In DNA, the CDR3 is TGTGCCAGCAGTTCTTCCGTCAGCTCCACTAATGAAAAACTGTTTTTT.

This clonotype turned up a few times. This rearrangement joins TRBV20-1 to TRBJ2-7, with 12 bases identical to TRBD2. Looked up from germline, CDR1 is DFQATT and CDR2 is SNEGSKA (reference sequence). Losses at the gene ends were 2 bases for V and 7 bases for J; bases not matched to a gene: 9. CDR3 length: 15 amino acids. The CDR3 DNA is TGCAGTGCTAGAAACCCTAGCGGGGGGGCGAGTGAGCAGTACTTC. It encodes CSARNPSGGASEQYF.